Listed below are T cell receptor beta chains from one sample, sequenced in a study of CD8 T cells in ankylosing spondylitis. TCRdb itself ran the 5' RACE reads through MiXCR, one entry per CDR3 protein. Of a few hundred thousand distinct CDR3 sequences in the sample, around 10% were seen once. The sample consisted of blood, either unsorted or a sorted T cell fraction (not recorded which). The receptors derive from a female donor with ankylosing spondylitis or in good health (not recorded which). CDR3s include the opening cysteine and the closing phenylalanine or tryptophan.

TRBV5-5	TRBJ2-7	CASSFTDEQYF
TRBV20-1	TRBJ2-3	CSASPTSRTDTQYF
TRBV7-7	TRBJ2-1	CASSLFPNEQFF
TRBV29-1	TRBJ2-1	CSVEAPLDSGRSYNEQFF
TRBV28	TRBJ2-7	CASSTPPPTYEQYF
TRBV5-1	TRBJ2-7	CASSLGTATYEQYF
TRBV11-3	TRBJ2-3	CASSKISGRDTDTQYF
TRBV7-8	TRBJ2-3	CASSLGFGEKDVPQYF
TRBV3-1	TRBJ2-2	CASSQRIQGNTGELFF
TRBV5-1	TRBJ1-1	CASSSTGTGTEAFF
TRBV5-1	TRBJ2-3	CASRPHTDTQYF
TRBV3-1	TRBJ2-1	CASSQAVRYEQFF
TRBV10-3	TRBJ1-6	CAISDGDRAKSPLHF